This TCR beta chain emerged from a study of blood T cell repertoires in COVID-19. Study context: The cDNA or gDNA used as material had been derived from T cells, B-cell-depleted T cells, or PBMCs.

This clone was seen a handful of times. V was clipped by 4 bases and J by 7 bases; unmatched bases: 9. The CDR3 totals 15 residues. Germline CDR1 and CDR2: KGHDR and SFDVKD. Per the original data handling: Nucleated cell number was recorded as an estimate derived from reference gene primer amplification. Sequencing used immunoSEQ multiplex PCR; TCRdb keeps in-frame clones, though not all of them. V and J calls and clone size follow that table, whereas D and trimming were derived from the DNA. Of 30,000 to 40,000 clones in the sample, about 88% are singletons; the top ten hold approximately 14%. Sample: peripheral blood. The chain employs TRBV24-1 and TRBJ2-1; 7 bases match TRBD2. This clonotype originated in a human donor with active COVID-19. The donor label of this sample is uncertain. The CDR3 reads CATSESGLGLNEQFF. CDR3 DNA sequence: TGTGCCACCAGTGAGTCCGGACTAGGTCTGAATGAGCAGTTCTTC.